The 27 T cell receptor beta chains given below trace back to one sample, sequenced in a study of siplizumab effects on memory and regulatory T cells. Profiled with immunoSEQ multiplex PCR; TCRdb holds only in-frame clones, not every one. The sample gives around 100,000 clones, roughly nine tenths of which show up once; 0.55% to 0.85% is in the top ten. Sequencing was carried out using Tregs sorted from blood. These receptors came from a human donor in good health.

About this clone itself: One end of the junction is discordant with germline, which a read error may explain. The chain employs TRBV4-1 and TRBJ2-6; 7 positions agree with TRBD1. CDR3 length: 18 amino acids. The germline V gene has CDR1 MGHRA and CDR2 YSYEKL. CDR3 nucleotides: TGCGCCAGCACCCAAACCGGGACAGCATCTACTGGGGCCAACGTCCTGACTTTC. This encodes CASTQTGTASTGANVLTF.

The chain couples TRBV2 to TRBJ2-7, with 7 nucleotides matching TRBD1. CDR3 length equals 12 residues. Germline V gene sequence: CDR1 SNHLY, CDR2 FYNNEI. V shed 6 bases, J shed 4 bases, and the junction held 3 bases outside the gene matches. The CDR3 loop is CASSATGYEQYF. CDR3 DNA sequence: TGTGCCAGCAGCGCGACAGGGTACGAGCAGTACTTC.

The chain uses TRBV7-9 and TRBJ2-7; TRBD1 or TRBD2 may be the D gene (5 bases each). The V end was cut by 4 bases, the J end by 2 bases, with 21 bases between. The CDR3 is made up of 17 amino acids. Germline assignment: CDR1 SEHNR and CDR2 FQNEAQ (reference sequence). The CDR3 loop reads CASSSTPGRIRAYEQYF. CDR3 DNA: TGTGCCAGCAGCTCAACCCCGGGGCGAATTAGGGCCTACGAGCAGTACTTC. Full variable domain (remainder filled in from reference TRBV7-9 and TRBJ2-7): DTGVSQNPRHKITKRGQNVTFRCDPISEHNRLYWYRQTLGQGPEFLTYFQNEAQLEKSRLLSDRFSAERPKGSFSTLEIQRTEQGDSAMYLCASSSTPGRIRAYEQYFGPGTRLTVT.

The J gene is TRBJ1-1, the V gene TRBV7-8; D unclear. This CDR3 has 13 residues. Germline CDR1 SGHVS, CDR2 FQNEAQ. Trimming shortened V by 5 bases and J by 4 bases, and 11 bases separated the two germline ends. CDR3 region: CASSQDRITEAFF. CDR3 bases: TGTGCCAGCAGCCAGGACCGTATCACTGAAGCTTTCTTT.

This clone was detected only once. CDR3 in amino acids: CASSLTGPGTDTQYF. CDR3 DNA: TGCGCCAGCAGCTTAACCGGGCCAGGCACAGATACGCAGTATTTT. The J gene is TRBJ2-3, the V gene TRBV5-1, with no clear D. In germline, CDR1 is SGHRS, CDR2 YFSETQ. Trimming removed 2 bases from V and 1 base from J, with 11 bases in between. This CDR3 region has 15 residues.

The rearrangement joins TRBV10-1 to TRBJ2-5; no definite D call. V dropped 3 bases and J dropped 5 bases, with 16 bases sitting between them. CDR3 length: 15 amino acids. Germline V gene data show CDR1 as WNHNN and CDR2 as SYGVQD (reference sequence). CDR3 protein: CASSDSPGLGETQYF. The CDR3 nucleotides read TGCGCCAGCAGTGATTCTCCCGGGCTAGGGGAGACCCAGTACTTC.

The chain links TRBV20-1 to TRBJ2-3; D assignment may be TRBD1 or TRBD2 (5 bases each). The germline V gene has CDR1 DFQATT and CDR2 SNEGSKA (reference sequence). This CDR3 has 11 amino acids. V was shortened by 1 base and J by 9 bases, with 8 bases between the two germline ends. The CDR3 bases are TGCAGTGCTAGAGTAGAGGGGACGCAGTATTTT. Protein: CSARVEGTQYF.

Concerning this clone itself: Germline and junction disagree at one end, which may indicate a read error. V gene TRBV19 combines with J gene TRBJ2-7; no definite D call. There are 14 residues in the CDR3. Germline lookup yields CDR1 LNHDA and CDR2 SQIVND (reference sequence). The CDR3 reads CASSVETASYEQYF. As DNA, the CDR3 is TGTGCCAGTAGTGTAGAAACGGCGTCCTACGAGCAGTACTTC.

The J gene is TRBJ2-1, the V gene TRBV4-2; the D is unclear. V was trimmed by 0 bases and J by 4 bases, leaving 7 bases between them. CDR1 and CDR2 (germline): LGHNA, YNFKEQ. This CDR3 spans 14 amino acids. The CDR3 loop is CASSQEYQYNEQFF. In DNA, the CDR3 is TGTGCCAGCAGCCAAGAATACCAGTACAATGAGCAGTTCTTC.

This clone was seen just once. The CDR3 region is CASSLSPDTQYF. CDR3 bases: TGTGCCAGCAGTTTATCGCCGGATACGCAGTATTTT. The J gene is TRBJ2-3, the V gene TRBV28; no reliable D call. Germline-derived CDR1 and CDR2 are MDHEN and SYDVKM. The V end lost 1 base, the J end lost 6 bases, and 5 bases lay between the germline ends. The CDR3 is 12 amino acids.

The chain has TRBV28 and TRBJ2-3, with D uncertain. Germline CDR1 MDHEN, CDR2 SYDVKM. This CDR3 has 11 amino acids. The V and J ends lost 3 bases and 3 bases respectively, with 1 base between them. In nucleotides, the CDR3 is TGTGCCAGCAGTTTTACAGATACGCAGTATTTT. Protein: CASSFTDTQYF.

This sequence joins TRBV15 and TRBJ2-5, with 8 positions matching TRBD1. The length of the CDR3 is 15 residues. Looked up from germline, CDR1 is LNHNV and CDR2 is YYDKDF (reference sequence). The J segment lost 7 bases and the V segment lost 1 base, leaving 8 bases of the junction unmatched. The CDR3 spells CATSRGTRGRGTQYF. Written as DNA, the CDR3 is TGTGCCACCAGCAGAGGAACCAGGGGGCGAGGGACCCAGTACTTC.

The rearrangement links TRBV4-2 to TRBJ2-7; no reliable D call. From germline, CDR1 is LGHNA and CDR2 YNFKEQ. The CDR3 runs 14 residues. V was clipped by 0 bases and J by 2 bases, with 8 bases between them. The CDR3 here is CASSQDPATYEQYF. CDR3 sequence (DNA): TGTGCCAGCAGCCAAGATCCGGCCACCTACGAGCAGTACTTC.

The chain recombines TRBV7-3 with TRBJ2-3, with 14 bases aligning to TRBD2. The V and J ends lost 4 bases and 4 bases, in that order; junction bases with no gene match: 10. Looked up from germline, CDR1 is SGHTA and CDR2 is FQGTGA. The CDR3 is made up of 18 amino acids. This chain's CDR3 is CASSYFGTSGSWSDTQYF. CDR3 bases: TGTGCCAGCAGCTATTTCGGGACTAGCGGGAGTTGGTCAGATACGCAGTATTTT.

The chain joins TRBV5-4 to TRBJ1-3; D unresolved. The V end was cut by 3 bases, the J end by 15 bases, with 13 bases between. From germline, CDR1 is SGHNT and CDR2 YYREEE (reference sequence). The CDR3 has 11 amino acids. This chain's CDR3 is CASSWWRSGYF. Written as DNA, the CDR3 is TGTGCCAGCAGCTGGTGGCGTTCGGGATATTTT.

The V call is TRBV6-1, the J call TRBJ2-7, with 7 bases aligning to TRBD1. The ends lost 5 bases at V and 1 base at J; junction bases unmatched: 11. This CDR3 contains 16 residues. In germline, CDR1 is MNHNS, CDR2 SASEGT. The CDR3, as DNA: TGTGCCAGCAGTAAAGACACGGGACAGTTTTCCTACGAGCAGTACTTC. It yields the protein CASSKDTGQFSYEQYF.

The chain links TRBV2 to TRBJ2-6; no definite D call. Trimming stripped 6 bases from V and 3 bases from J, with 6 bases between. This CDR3 is 13 amino acids long. CDR1 SNHLY and CDR2 FYNNEI come from the germline V gene. In DNA form, the CDR3 reads TGTGCCAGCAGGGGAATTGGGGCCAACGTCCTGACTTTC. Translated, it gives CASRGIGANVLTF.

The chain is built from TRBV9 and TRBJ2-3; D not resolved. The V and J ends lost 0 bases and 6 bases respectively, with 17 bases between them. This CDR3 spans 16 amino acids. The germline CDR1 and CDR2 sequences are SGDLS and YYNGEE. CDR3 sequence reads: CASSVGNDPTVDTQYF. CDR3 nucleotide sequence: TGTGCCAGCAGCGTAGGGAATGACCCCACGGTGGATACGCAGTATTTT.

This chain uses TRBV6-1 with TRBJ2-7; D gene uncertain. The V end was cut by 7 bases, the J end by 3 bases, with 19 bases between. The CDR3 sequence is 15 residues long. The germline gives CDR1 MNHNS, CDR2 SASEGT. CDR3 DNA sequence: TGTGCCAGCATCGGCCTAACCAGGCAGTTCTACGAGCAGTACTTC. This translates into CASIGLTRQFYEQYF.

The chain combines TRBV11-2 with TRBJ2-6, with D possibly being TRBD1 (6 bases). Trimming left V 5 bases short and J 1 base short, with 9 bases between. Germline V gives CDR1 SGHAT, CDR2 FQNNGV. The CDR3 consists of 15 residues. This CDR3 is CASSPDSSGANVLTF. In nucleotides, the CDR3 is TGTGCCAGCAGCCCGGACAGTTCTGGGGCCAACGTCCTGACTTTC.

The J gene is TRBJ2-4, the V gene TRBV6-6; 8 positions match TRBD2. This CDR3 spans 16 amino acids. CDR1 and CDR2 (germline): MNHNY, SVGAGI (reference sequence). J lost 1 base, V lost 5 bases, and 7 bases had no gene match. The CDR3 region is CASSPMGLEAKNIQYF. CDR3 nucleotides: TGTGCCAGCAGTCCCATGGGACTAGAGGCCAAAAACATTCAGTACTTC.

The V and J genes are TRBV27 and TRBJ1-4; D remains ambiguous. Germline V gives CDR1 MNHEY, CDR2 SMNVEV (reference sequence). The CDR3 has 15 amino acids. With 0 bases removed from V and 8 bases from J, the gap between germline ends came to 13 bases. DNA for the CDR3: TGTGCCAGCAGTTTATCGTGGGCCTCGGGCGAAAAACTGTTTTTT. Residues: CASSLSWASGEKLFF.

J is TRBJ2-7 and V is TRBV27; no clear D. The germline gives CDR1 MNHEY, CDR2 SMNVEV (reference sequence). The CDR3 runs 13 residues. V was pared by 5 bases and J by 2 bases, with 10 bases between. The CDR3 reads CASSLADTYEQYF. The DNA for the CDR3 is TGTGCCAGCAGTCTCGCTGACACCTACGAGCAGTACTTC.

The gene calls are TRBV6-5 and TRBJ1-2; 7 bases agree with TRBD1. The V gene end was trimmed by 2 bases and the J gene end by 1 base; junction bases not matched to a gene: 7. This CDR3 is 16 amino acids long. The germline V gene encodes CDR1 MNHEY and CDR2 SVGAGI. CDR3 nucleotide sequence: TGTGCCAGCAGTTACGGCCTTGACAGGGTTAACTATGGCTACACCTTC. It codes for CASSYGLDRVNYGYTF.

The DNA for the CDR3 is TGTGCCAGCAGTTCCCGACAGGACCTGAACACTGAAGCTTTCTTT. It yields the protein CASSSRQDLNTEAFF. The chain links TRBV6-1 to TRBJ1-1; D may be TRBD1 (6 bases). Trimming cost V 5 bases and J 0 bases, with 13 bases left between them. The CDR3 is 15 amino acids. The V gene's germline CDR1 is MNHNS and CDR2 SASEGT.

CDR3 sequence reads: CASSLVSAGRDEQYF. CDR3 sequence (DNA): TGTGCCAGCAGCTTAGTTTCGGCGGGTCGGGACGAGCAGTACTTC. The chain is built from TRBV7-9 and TRBJ2-7, with D tentatively TRBD2 (5 bases). Germline V gene lookup returns CDR1 SEHNR and CDR2 FQNEAQ (reference sequence). Trimming removed 1 base at V and 5 bases at J, with 15 bases between. The CDR3 runs 15 residues.

The J gene is TRBJ2-1, the V gene TRBV7-3; TRBD1 matches at 7 bases. CDR1 and CDR2 (germline): SGHTA, FQGTGA. V dropped 5 bases and J dropped 5; count of bases not matched to a gene: 9. This CDR3 is built from 15 residues. The CDR3, as DNA: TGTGCCAGCAGCGGCGAGGGGGCAGTCGACAATGAGCAGTTCTTC. Protein: CASSGEGAVDNEQFF.